These T cell receptor beta chains were read from a single sample in a study of tumor and adjacent non-tumor tissue in lung cancer. Via MiXCR, TCRdb re-called the multiplex PCR reads, giving one row per CDR3 protein. The table has about 110,000 distinct CDR3 sequences, around 80% seen once. The source material was lung tumor tissue. These receptors were collected from a woman aged 60 to 75 with non-small cell lung cancer. Each CDR3 is given with its conserved first and last residue. The D gene is left open where the match is weak. A clone size is listed for some rows: how often the clone was seen (once, few, many), or a class if it is expanded.

v_call: TRBV12-3/TRBV12-4; d_call: .; j_call: TRBJ2-5; clone_size: .; cdr3_aa: CVSSLGLKETQHF; cdr3_nt: TGTGTCAGCAGTTTAGGACTCAAAGAGACCCAGCACTTC
v_call: TRBV28; d_call: .; j_call: TRBJ2-7; clone_size: .; cdr3_aa: CASSPVGLREQYF; cdr3_nt: TGTGCCAGCAGTCCCGTGGGGCTGAGGGAGCAGTACTTC
v_call: TRBV20-1; d_call: .; j_call: TRBJ2-1; clone_size: .; cdr3_aa: CSAPDAARTRGIGEQFF; cdr3_nt: TGCAGTGCCCCTGATGCCGCGAGGACAAGAGGGATAGGCGAGCAGTTCTTC
v_call: TRBV7-2; d_call: .; j_call: TRBJ2-3; clone_size: .; cdr3_aa: CVSSPGADTQYF; cdr3_nt: TGTGTCAGCAGCCCGGGAGCAGATACGCAGTATTTT
v_call: TRBV11-1; d_call: .; j_call: TRBJ2-7; clone_size: .; cdr3_aa: CASSPDRYEHYF; cdr3_nt: TGTGCCAGTAGCCCCGACAGATACGAGCACTACTTC
v_call: TRBV16; d_call: .; j_call: TRBJ1-1; clone_size: few; cdr3_aa: CASSRSSLNTEAFF; cdr3_nt: TGTGCCAGCAGCCGCTCCTCCCTGAACACTGAAGCTTTCTTT
v_call: TRBV11-1; d_call: TRBD2; j_call: TRBJ2-2; clone_size: .; cdr3_aa: CASSPRLAGEPTGELLF; cdr3_nt: TGTGCCAGCAGCCCGCGACTAGCGGGAGAACCCACCGGAGAGCTGTTGTTT
v_call: TRBV11-2; d_call: .; j_call: TRBJ2-3; clone_size: .; cdr3_aa: CASSSEGAGTQYF; cdr3_nt: TGTGCCAGCAGCTCGGAGGGCGCGGGGACACAGTATTTT
v_call: TRBV11-2; d_call: .; j_call: TRBJ2-5; clone_size: .; cdr3_aa: CAGSRWRETQYF; cdr3_nt: TGTGCCGGCTCTCGGTGGAGAGAGACCCAGTACTTC
v_call: TRBV11-2; d_call: .; j_call: TRBJ2-7; clone_size: many; cdr3_aa: CASSLFEKGTFYDYEQYF; cdr3_nt: TGTGCCAGCAGCTTATTCGAAAAGGGGACGTTTTACGATTACGAGCAGTACTTC
v_call: TRBV28; d_call: .; j_call: TRBJ2-7; clone_size: many; cdr3_aa: CASNRETRYEQYF; cdr3_nt: TGTGCCAGCAATCGGGAGACTCGCTACGAGCAGTACTTC
v_call: TRBV12-3/TRBV12-4; d_call: .; j_call: TRBJ2-6; clone_size: .; cdr3_aa: CASSGWRASGTNVLTF; cdr3_nt: TGTGCCAGCAGTGGCTGGCGAGCCTCCGGGACCAACGTCCTGACTTTC
v_call: TRBV28; d_call: .; j_call: TRBJ2-3; clone_size: once; cdr3_aa: CVSSFTDTQYF; cdr3_nt: TGTGTCAGCAGTTTCACAGATACGCAATATTTT
v_call: TRBV11-2; d_call: .; j_call: TRBJ2-7; clone_size: .; cdr3_aa: CASSLFSRGKDEQYF; cdr3_nt: TGTGCCAGCAGCTTATTTTCGAGAGGGAAAGACGAGCAGTACTTC
v_call: TRBV6-5; d_call: TRBD2; j_call: TRBJ2-1; clone_size: .; cdr3_aa: CVSRGLAARFF; cdr3_nt: TGTGTCAGCAGGGGACTAGCGGCCCGGTTCTTC
v_call: TRBV6-6; d_call: .; j_call: TRBJ1-2; clone_size: .; cdr3_aa: CISNNLQDYYGYTF; cdr3_nt: TGTATCAGCAATAACCTGCAGGATTATTATGGCTACACCTTC
v_call: TRBV14; d_call: .; j_call: TRBJ1-2; clone_size: few; cdr3_aa: CASSQTTSVYGYTF; cdr3_nt: TGTGCCAGCAGCCAAACGACATCCGTCTACGGCTACACCTTC
v_call: TRBV29-1; d_call: .; j_call: TRBJ2-3; clone_size: many; cdr3_aa: CSATTSTDTQYF; cdr3_nt: TGCAGCGCGACTACGTCGACCGATACGCAGTATTTT
v_call: TRBV6-1; d_call: .; j_call: TRBJ1-2; clone_size: .; cdr3_aa: CASNEGNGTHYGYTF; cdr3_nt: TGTGCCAGCAATGAAGGGAATGGCACCCACTATGGCTACACCTTC
v_call: TRBV11-1; d_call: .; j_call: TRBJ2-1; clone_size: .; cdr3_aa: CASMSTRGAYNEQLF; cdr3_nt: TGTGCCAGCATGTCTACGCGAGGGGCTTACAATGAGCAGTTATTC
v_call: TRBV6-5; d_call: .; j_call: TRBJ1-2; clone_size: .; cdr3_aa: CASSYTRWVGGYTF; cdr3_nt: TGTGCCAGCAGTTACACTAGATGGGTGGGGGGCTACACCTTC
v_call: TRBV11-2; d_call: TRBD1; j_call: TRBJ2-7; clone_size: .; cdr3_aa: CARRLSTGTAEQYF; cdr3_nt: TGTGCCAGGAGATTATCCACAGGGACAGCCGAGCAGTACTTC
v_call: TRBV11-2; d_call: .; j_call: TRBJ1-5; clone_size: medium-sized; cdr3_aa: CASSLEGGQPQHF; cdr3_nt: TGTGCCAGCAGCTTGGAGGGAGGCCAGCCCCAGCATTTT
v_call: TRBV6-2/TRBV6-3; d_call: TRBD1; j_call: TRBJ1-1; clone_size: .; cdr3_aa: CATRGIGDTETFF; cdr3_nt: TGTGCCACCAGGGGGATCGGGGACACTGAAACTTTCTTT
v_call: TRBV6-2/TRBV6-3; d_call: .; j_call: TRBJ1-1; clone_size: many; cdr3_aa: CASIGRIRRTEAFF; cdr3_nt: TGTGCCAGCATCGGAAGGATTAGAAGAACTGAAGCTTTCTTT
v_call: TRBV4-3; d_call: .; j_call: TRBJ2-7; clone_size: many; cdr3_aa: CASSQERAYEQYF; cdr3_nt: TGCGCCAGCAGCCAAGAGAGGGCCTACGAGCAGTACTTC
v_call: TRBV20-1; d_call: .; j_call: TRBJ1-4; clone_size: .; cdr3_aa: CSVRPTGITNEKLFF; cdr3_nt: TGCAGTGTTAGGCCCACAGGGATAACTAATGAAAAACTGTTTTTT
v_call: TRBV20-1; d_call: TRBD2; j_call: TRBJ2-1; clone_size: many; cdr3_aa: CSARAQRGPRDEQFF; cdr3_nt: TGCAGTGCTAGAGCGCAGCGGGGCCCGAGGGATGAGCAGTTCTTC
v_call: TRBV11-2; d_call: .; j_call: TRBJ2-7; clone_size: .; cdr3_aa: CASSLTFGEDVEQYF; cdr3_nt: TGTGCCAGCAGCTTAACCTTCGGGGAGGACGTTGAGCAGTACTTC
v_call: TRBV6-5; d_call: .; j_call: TRBJ1-3; clone_size: .; cdr3_aa: CASSYSDSEATGNTIYF; cdr3_nt: TGCGCCAGCAGTTACTCGGACTCTGAGGCTACAGGAAACACCATATATTTT
v_call: TRBV10-3; d_call: .; j_call: TRBJ1-1; clone_size: .; cdr3_aa: CTISAEVSGNTEAFF; cdr3_nt: TGTACCATCAGTGCCGAGGTCAGCGGGAACACTGAAGCTTTCTTT
v_call: TRBV20-1; d_call: .; j_call: TRBJ1-5; clone_size: many; cdr3_aa: CSAMEGGGNQPQHF; cdr3_nt: TGCAGTGCTATGGAAGGCGGGGGGAATCAGCCCCAGCATTTT
v_call: TRBV11-3; d_call: .; j_call: TRBJ2-4; clone_size: .; cdr3_aa: CVSSLNHPDIQYF; cdr3_nt: TGTGTCAGCAGCTTGAACCATCCCGACATTCAGTACTTC
v_call: TRBV5-4; d_call: .; j_call: TRBJ1-6; clone_size: .; cdr3_aa: CASSLDDIDHLPLHF; cdr3_nt: TGTGCCAGCAGCTTGGATGACATAGATCATTTACCCCTCCACTTT
v_call: TRBV11-3; d_call: TRBD2; j_call: TRBJ2-1; clone_size: hyperexpanded; cdr3_aa: CASSLELTSGSHNEQFF; cdr3_nt: TGTGCCAGCAGCTTAGAGTTGACTAGCGGGAGCCACAATGAGCAGTTCTTC
v_call: TRBV28; d_call: .; j_call: TRBJ1-6; clone_size: .; cdr3_aa: CASRHSSGTENSPLHF; cdr3_nt: TGTGCCAGCAGGCATTCTAGCGGCACGGAGAATTCACCCCTCCACTTT
v_call: TRBV5-1; d_call: .; j_call: TRBJ2-5; clone_size: .; cdr3_aa: CASSSFRGEIQYF; cdr3_nt: TGCGCCAGCAGCTCCTTTCGTGGAGAGATCCAGTACTTC
v_call: TRBV4-3; d_call: .; j_call: TRBJ2-2; clone_size: many; cdr3_aa: CASSQETHTANTGELFF; cdr3_nt: TGCGCCAGCAGCCAAGAAACCCATACGGCGAACACCGGGGAGCTGTTTTTT
v_call: TRBV20-1; d_call: TRBD1; j_call: TRBJ1-4; clone_size: .; cdr3_aa: CSARDTSGTGPEKVFF; cdr3_nt: TGCAGTGCTAGAGATACCTCTGGGACAGGGCCCGAAAAAGTGTTTTTT
v_call: TRBV6-1; d_call: .; j_call: TRBJ2-7; clone_size: once; cdr3_aa: CASSEGTRQPYEQYF; cdr3_nt: TGTGCCAGCAGCGAAGGAACAAGGCAGCCTTACGAGCAGTACTTC
v_call: TRBV10-2; d_call: .; j_call: TRBJ1-5; clone_size: .; cdr3_aa: CASRGDDYHPQHF; cdr3_nt: TGCGCCAGCAGGGGGGACGACTATCACCCCCAGCATTTT
v_call: TRBV5-1; d_call: .; j_call: TRBJ1-2; clone_size: .; cdr3_aa: CASSPLEGTNYGYTF; cdr3_nt: TGCGCCAGCAGCCCCCTCGAAGGGACTAACTACGGCTACACTTTC
v_call: TRBV11-2; d_call: .; j_call: TRBJ2-4; clone_size: .; cdr3_aa: CASRFPTGGNIQYF; cdr3_nt: TGTGCCAGCAGGTTCCCCACCGGAGGGAACATTCAGTACTTC
v_call: TRBV11-3; d_call: .; j_call: TRBJ2-7; clone_size: .; cdr3_aa: CASSLGAGGSYEQYF; cdr3_nt: TGTGCCAGCAGCTTAGGGGCGGGTGGCTCCTACGAGCAGTACTTC
v_call: TRBV5-6; d_call: TRBD1; j_call: TRBJ2-5; clone_size: .; cdr3_aa: CASSPDRGAGIQQTQYF; cdr3_nt: TGTGCCAGCAGCCCGGACAGGGGTGCGGGAATCCAACAGACCCAGTATTTC
v_call: TRBV11-2; d_call: .; j_call: TRBJ1-6; clone_size: .; cdr3_aa: CAIILEARNSPLHF; cdr3_nt: TGTGCCATCATCTTAGAAGCACGTAATTCACCCCTCCACTTT